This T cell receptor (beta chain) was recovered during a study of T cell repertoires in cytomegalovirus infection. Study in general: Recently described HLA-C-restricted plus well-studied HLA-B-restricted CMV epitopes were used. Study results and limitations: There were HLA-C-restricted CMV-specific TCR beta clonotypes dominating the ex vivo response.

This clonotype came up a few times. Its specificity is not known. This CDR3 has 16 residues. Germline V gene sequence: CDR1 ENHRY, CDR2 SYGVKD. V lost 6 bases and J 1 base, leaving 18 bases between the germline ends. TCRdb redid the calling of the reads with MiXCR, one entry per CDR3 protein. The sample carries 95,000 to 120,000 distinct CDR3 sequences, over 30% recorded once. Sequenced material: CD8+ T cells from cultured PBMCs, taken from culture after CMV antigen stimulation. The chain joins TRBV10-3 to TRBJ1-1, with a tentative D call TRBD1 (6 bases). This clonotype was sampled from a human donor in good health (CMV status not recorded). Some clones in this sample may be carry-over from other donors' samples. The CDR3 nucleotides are TGTGCCATCAGATCCCGTGAGGGGGAGGAGAACACTGAAGCTTTCTTT. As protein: CAIRSREGEENTEAFF.